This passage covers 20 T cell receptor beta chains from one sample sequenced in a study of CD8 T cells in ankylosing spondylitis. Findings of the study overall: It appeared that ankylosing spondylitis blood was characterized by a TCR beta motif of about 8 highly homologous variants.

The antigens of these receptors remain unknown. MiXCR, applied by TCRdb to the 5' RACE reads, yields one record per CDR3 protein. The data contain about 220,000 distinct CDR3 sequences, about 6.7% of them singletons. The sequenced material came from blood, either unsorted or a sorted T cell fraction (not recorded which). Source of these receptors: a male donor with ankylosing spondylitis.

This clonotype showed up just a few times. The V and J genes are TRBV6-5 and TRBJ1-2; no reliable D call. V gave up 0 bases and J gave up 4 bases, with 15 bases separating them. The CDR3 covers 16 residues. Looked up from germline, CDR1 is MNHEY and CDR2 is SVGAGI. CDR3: CASSYSIAGVSYGYTF. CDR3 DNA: TGTGCCAGCAGTTACTCGATTGCCGGGGTGAGCTATGGCTACACCTTC.

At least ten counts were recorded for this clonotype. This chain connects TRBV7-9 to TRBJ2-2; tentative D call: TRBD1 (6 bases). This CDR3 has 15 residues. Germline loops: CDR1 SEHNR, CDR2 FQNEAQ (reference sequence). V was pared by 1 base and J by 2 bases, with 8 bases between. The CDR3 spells CASSLGTANTGELFF. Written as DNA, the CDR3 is TGTGCCAGCAGCTTAGGGACAGCTAACACCGGGGAGCTGTTTTTT.

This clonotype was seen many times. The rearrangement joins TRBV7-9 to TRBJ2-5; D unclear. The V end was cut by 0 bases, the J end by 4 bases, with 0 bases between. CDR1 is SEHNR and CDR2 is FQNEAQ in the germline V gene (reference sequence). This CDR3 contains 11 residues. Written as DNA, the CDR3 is TGTGCCAGCAGCTTAGCAGAGACCCAGTACTTC. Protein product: CASSLAETQYF. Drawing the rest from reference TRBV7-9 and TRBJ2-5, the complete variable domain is DTGVSQNPRHKITKRGQNVTFRCDPISEHNRLYWYRQTLGQGPEFLTYFQNEAQLEKSRLLSDRFSAERPKGSFSTLEIQRTEQGDSAMYLCASSLAETQYFGPGTRLLVL.

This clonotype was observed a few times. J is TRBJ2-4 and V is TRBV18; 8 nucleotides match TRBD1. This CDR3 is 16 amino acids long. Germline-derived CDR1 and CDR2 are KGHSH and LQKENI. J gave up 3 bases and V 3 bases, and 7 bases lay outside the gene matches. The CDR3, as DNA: TGTGCCAGCTCACCTCCGGACAGGGCAGGCAAAAACATTCAGTACTTC. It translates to CASSPPDRAGKNIQYF. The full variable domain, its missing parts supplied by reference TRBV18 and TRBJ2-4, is NAGVMQNPRHLVRRRGQEARLRCSPMKGHSHVYWYRQLPEEGLKFMVYLQKENIIDESGMPKERFSAEFPKEGPSILRIQQVVRGDSAAYFCASSPPDRAGKNIQYFGAGTRLSVL.

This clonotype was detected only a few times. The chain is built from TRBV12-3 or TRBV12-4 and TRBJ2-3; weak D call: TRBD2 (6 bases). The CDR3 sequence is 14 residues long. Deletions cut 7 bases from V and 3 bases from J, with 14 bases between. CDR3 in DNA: TGTGCCAGCAATGTTGCGGGATTGACAGATACGCAGTATTTT. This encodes CASNVAGLTDTQYF.

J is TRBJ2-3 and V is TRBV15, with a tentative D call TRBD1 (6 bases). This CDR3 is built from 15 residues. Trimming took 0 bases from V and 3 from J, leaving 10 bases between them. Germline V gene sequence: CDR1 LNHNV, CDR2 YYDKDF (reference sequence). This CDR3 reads CATSRDQQGTDTQYF. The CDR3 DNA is TGTGCCACCAGCAGAGATCAACAGGGAACAGATACGCAGTATTTT.

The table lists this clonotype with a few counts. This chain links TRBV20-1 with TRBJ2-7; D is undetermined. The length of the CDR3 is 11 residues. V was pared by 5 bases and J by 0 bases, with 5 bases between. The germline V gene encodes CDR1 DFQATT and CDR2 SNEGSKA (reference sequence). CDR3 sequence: CSALYSYEQYF. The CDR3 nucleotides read TGCAGTGCTCTTTACTCCTACGAGCAGTACTTC.

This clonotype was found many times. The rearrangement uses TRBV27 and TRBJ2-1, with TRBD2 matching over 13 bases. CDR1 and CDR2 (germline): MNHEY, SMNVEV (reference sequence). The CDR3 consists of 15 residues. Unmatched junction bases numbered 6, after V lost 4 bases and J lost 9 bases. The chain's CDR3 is CASSSGTSGKGEQFF. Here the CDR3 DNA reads TGTGCCAGCAGTTCCGGGACTAGCGGGAAGGGTGAGCAGTTCTTC.

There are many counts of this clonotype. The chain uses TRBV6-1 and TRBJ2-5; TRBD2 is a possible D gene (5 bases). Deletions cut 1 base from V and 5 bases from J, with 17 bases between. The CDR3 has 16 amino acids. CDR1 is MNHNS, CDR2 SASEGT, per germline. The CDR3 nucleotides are TGTGCCAGCAGTGAAGGATTCTTCGGGATTAAGGAGACCCAGTACTTC. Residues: CASSEGFFGIKETQYF.

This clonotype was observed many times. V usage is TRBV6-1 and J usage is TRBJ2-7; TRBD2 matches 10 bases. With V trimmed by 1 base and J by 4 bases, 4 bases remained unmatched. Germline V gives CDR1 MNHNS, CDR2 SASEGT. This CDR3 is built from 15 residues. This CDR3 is CASSEGASGRYEQYF. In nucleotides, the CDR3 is TGTGCCAGCAGTGAAGGGGCTAGCGGGAGATACGAGCAGTACTTC.

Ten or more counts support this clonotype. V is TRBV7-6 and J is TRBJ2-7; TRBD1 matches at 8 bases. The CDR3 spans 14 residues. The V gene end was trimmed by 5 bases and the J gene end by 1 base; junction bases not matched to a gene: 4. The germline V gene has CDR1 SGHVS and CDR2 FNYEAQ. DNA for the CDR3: TGTGCCAGCAGCCTGGACAGGGAGTCCTACGAGCAGTACTTC. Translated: CASSLDRESYEQYF.

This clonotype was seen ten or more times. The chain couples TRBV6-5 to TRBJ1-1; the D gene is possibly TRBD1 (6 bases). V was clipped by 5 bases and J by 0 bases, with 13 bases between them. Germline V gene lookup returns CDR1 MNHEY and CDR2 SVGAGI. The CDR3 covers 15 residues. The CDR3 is CASSNQDSMNTEAFF. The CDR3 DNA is TGTGCCAGCAGTAACCAGGACAGCATGAACACTGAAGCTTTCTTT.

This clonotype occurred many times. CDR3 nucleotide sequence: TGTGCCAGCAGTTCCGGGACAGGGGTAGAGACCCAGTACTTC. This codes for CASSSGTGVETQYF. The rearrangement uses TRBV6-5 and TRBJ2-5; 10 positions agree with TRBD1. The CDR3 length is 14 residues. With 4 bases clipped from V and 4 bases from J, the junction kept 3 bases outside the gene matches. Germline V lookup: CDR1 MNHEY, CDR2 SVGAGI.

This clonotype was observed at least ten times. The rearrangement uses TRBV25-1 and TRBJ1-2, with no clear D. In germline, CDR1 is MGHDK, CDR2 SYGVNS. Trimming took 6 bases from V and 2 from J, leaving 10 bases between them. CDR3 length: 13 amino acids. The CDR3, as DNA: TGTGCCAGCAGGGGTGAGAAAAACTATGGCTACACCTTC. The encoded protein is CASRGEKNYGYTF.

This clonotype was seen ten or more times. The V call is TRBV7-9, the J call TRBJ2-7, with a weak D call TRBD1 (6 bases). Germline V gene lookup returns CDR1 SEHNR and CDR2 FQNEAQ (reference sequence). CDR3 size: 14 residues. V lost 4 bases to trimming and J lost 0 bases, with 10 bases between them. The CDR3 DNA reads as TGTGCCAGCAGCTCGGGACACAGCTCCTACGAGCAGTACTTC. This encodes CASSSGHSSYEQYF. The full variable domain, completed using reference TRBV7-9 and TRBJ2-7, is DTGVSQNPRHKITKRGQNVTFRCDPISEHNRLYWYRQTLGQGPEFLTYFQNEAQLEKSRLLSDRFSAERPKGSFSTLEIQRTEQGDSAMYLCASSSGHSSYEQYFGPGTRLTVT.

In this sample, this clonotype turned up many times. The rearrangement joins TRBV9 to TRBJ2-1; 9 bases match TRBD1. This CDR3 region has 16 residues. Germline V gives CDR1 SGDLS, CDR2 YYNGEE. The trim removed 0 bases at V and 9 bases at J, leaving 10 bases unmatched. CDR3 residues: CASSVGGTGLGGEQFF. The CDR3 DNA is TGTGCCAGCAGCGTAGGGGGGACAGGGCTTGGAGGTGAGCAGTTCTTC.

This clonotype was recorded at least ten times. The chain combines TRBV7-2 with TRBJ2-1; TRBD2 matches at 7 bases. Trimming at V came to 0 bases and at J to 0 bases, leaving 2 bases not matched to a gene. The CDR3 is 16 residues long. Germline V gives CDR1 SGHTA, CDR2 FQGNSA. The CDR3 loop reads CASSLAIAGSYNEQFF. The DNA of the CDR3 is TGTGCCAGCAGCTTAGCTATAGCGGGCTCCTACAATGAGCAGTTCTTC.

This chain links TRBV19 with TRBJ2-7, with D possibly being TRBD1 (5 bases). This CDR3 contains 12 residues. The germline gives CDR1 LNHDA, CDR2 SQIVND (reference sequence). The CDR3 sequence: CASGSGPLEQYF. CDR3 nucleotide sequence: TGTGCTTCCGGGTCAGGGCCGTTGGAGCAGTACTTC.

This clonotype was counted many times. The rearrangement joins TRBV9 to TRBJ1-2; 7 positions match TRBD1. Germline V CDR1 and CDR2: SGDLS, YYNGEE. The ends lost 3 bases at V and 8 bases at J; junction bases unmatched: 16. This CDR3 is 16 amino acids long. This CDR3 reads CASSGYRGRAGRGYTF. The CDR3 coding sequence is TGTGCCAGCAGCGGGTACAGGGGACGTGCCGGGCGCGGCTACACCTTC.

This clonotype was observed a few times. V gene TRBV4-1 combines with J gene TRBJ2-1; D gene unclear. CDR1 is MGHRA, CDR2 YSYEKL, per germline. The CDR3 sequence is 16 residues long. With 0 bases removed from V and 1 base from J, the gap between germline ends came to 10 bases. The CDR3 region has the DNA TGCGCCAGCAGCCAAGATCCCAGGCTATCCTACAATGAGCAGTTCTTC. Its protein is CASSQDPRLSYNEQFF.